This T cell receptor (beta chain) was captured by sequencing in a study of OX40 agonist ivuxolimab in advanced cancers. In the study overall: Ivuxolimab, an agonist antibody against OX40 (CD134), was given to patients. Every patient in dose escalation had hepatocellular carcinoma, melanoma, renal cell or head and neck cancer.

Only in-frame clones appear in the TCRdb table, and some are missing; sequencing was by immunoSEQ multiplex PCR. Of under 85,000 clones listed, around 80% are singletons. Worth noting for this clone: Its target is unknown.

This CDR3 is built from 15 residues. V trimming: 7 bases; J trimming: 1 base; junction bases outside the gene matches: 6. From germline, CDR1 is SGHNT and CDR2 YYREEE (reference sequence). Study findings and constraints: At 0.1 to 3.0 mg/kg and by week 6, clonal expansion occurred in CD4+ and CD8+ blood T cells.

The specimen was CD4+ or CD8+ T cells sorted from blood, collected in a trial of the OX40 agonist ivuxolimab. V and J are TRBV5-4 and TRBJ2-2; 8 positions match TRBD2. This TCR was sampled from an adult with an advanced solid tumor such as melanoma, head and neck, liver or kidney cancer. The CDR3 sequence: CASRLGGENTGELFF. For the CDR3, the DNA is TGTGCCAGCCGACTCGGGGGGGAGAACACCGGGGAGCTGTTTTTT.